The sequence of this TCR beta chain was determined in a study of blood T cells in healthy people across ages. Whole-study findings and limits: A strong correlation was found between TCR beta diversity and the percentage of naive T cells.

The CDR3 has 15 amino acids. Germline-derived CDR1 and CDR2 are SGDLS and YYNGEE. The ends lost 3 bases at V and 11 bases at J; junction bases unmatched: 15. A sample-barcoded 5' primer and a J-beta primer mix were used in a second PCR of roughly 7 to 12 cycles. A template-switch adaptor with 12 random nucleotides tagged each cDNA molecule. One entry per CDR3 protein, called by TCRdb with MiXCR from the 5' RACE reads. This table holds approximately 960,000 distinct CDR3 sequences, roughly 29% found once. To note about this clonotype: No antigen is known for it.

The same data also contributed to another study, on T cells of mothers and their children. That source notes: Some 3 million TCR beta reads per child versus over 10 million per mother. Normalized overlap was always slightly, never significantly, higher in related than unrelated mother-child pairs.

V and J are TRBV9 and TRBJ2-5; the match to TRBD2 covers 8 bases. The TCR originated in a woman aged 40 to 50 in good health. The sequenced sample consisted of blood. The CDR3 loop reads CASSDRAGVDGEQYF. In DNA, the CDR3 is TGTGCCAGCAGCGACCGAGCGGGGGTGGATGGGGAGCAGTACTTC.